This TCR beta chain originates from a study of T cell responses to AZD1222 COVID-19 vaccine. Study as a whole: Combined were second doses at about 4 or about 12 weeks.

Study-wide results and caveats: Clonal diversity was possibly underestimated, and white British individuals and females predominated among donors. Of spike-specific TCRs, nearly half reportedly target regions left unmutated in variants. Seropositive at baseline were only six AZD1222 recipients.

Generated by immunoSEQ multiplex PCR, the TCRdb table keeps only in-frame clones and is missing some. The sample carries about 130,000 clones, roughly 88% recorded once. As regards this clone: Its antigen is not known.

J was trimmed by 3 bases and V by 2 bases; bases with no gene match: 6. This CDR3 is 17 amino acids long. CDR1 is LGHNT, CDR2 FRNRAP, per germline. The chain links TRBV12-5 to TRBJ2-3; 12 bases are a match to TRBD2. Sequencing was performed on peripheral blood, taken on day 0 of AZD1222 vaccination. The TCR was taken from an adult in good health. The CDR3 loop reads CASGLFTSGRSTDTQYF. CDR3 coding DNA: TGTGCTAGTGGTTTGTTTACTAGCGGGAGGAGTACAGATACGCAGTATTTT.